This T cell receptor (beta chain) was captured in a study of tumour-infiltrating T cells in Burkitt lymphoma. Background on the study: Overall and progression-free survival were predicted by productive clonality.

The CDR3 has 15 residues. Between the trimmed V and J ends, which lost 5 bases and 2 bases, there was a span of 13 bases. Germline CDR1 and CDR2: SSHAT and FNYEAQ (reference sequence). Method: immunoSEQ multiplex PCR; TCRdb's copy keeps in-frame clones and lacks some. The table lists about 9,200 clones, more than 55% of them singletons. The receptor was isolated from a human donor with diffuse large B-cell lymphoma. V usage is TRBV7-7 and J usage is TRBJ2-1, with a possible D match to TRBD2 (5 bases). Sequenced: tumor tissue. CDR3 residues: CASSKEDLTYNEQFF. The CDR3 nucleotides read TGTGCCAGCAGCAAGGAGGATCTAACCTACAATGAGCAGTTCTTC.